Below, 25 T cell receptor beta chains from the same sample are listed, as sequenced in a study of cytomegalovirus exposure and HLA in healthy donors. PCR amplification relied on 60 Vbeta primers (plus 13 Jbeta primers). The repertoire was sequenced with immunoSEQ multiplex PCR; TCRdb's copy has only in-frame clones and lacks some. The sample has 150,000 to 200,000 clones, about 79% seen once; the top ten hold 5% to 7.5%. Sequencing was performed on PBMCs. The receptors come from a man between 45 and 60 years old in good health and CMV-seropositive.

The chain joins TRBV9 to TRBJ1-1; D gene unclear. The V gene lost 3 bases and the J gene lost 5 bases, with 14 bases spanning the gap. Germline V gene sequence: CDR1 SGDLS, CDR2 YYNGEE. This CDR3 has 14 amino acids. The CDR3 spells CASSASHGSTEAFF. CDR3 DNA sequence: TGTGCCAGCAGCGCCTCCCATGGTAGTACTGAAGCTTTCTTT. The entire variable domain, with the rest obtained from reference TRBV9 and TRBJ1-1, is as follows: DSGVTQTPKHLITATGQRVTLRCSPRSGDLSVYWYQQSLDQGLQFLIQYYNGEERAKGNILERFSAQQFPDLHSELNLSSLELGDSALYFCASSASHGSTEAFFGQGTRLTVV.

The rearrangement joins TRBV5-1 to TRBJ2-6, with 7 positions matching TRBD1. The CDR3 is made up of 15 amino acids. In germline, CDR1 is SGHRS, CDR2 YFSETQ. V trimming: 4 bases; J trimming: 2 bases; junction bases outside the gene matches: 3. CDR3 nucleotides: TGCGCCAGCAGCGGCGACAGGGCTGGGGCCAACGTCCTGACTTTC. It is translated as CASSGDRAGANVLTF.

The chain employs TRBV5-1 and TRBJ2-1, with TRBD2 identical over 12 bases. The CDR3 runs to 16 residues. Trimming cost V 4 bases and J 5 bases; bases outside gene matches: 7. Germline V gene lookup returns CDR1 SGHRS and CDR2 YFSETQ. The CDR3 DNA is TGCGCCAGCAGCCACCGGACTAGCGGGACCAACAATGAGCAGTTCTTC. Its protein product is CASSHRTSGTNNEQFF.

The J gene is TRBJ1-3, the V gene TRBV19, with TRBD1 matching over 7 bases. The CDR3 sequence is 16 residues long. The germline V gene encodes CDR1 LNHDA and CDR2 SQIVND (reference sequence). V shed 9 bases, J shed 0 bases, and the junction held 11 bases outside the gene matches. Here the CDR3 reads CASSRQGFLSGNTIYF. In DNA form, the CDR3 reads TGTGCCAGCAGCCGACAGGGCTTCCTCTCTGGAAACACCATATATTTT.

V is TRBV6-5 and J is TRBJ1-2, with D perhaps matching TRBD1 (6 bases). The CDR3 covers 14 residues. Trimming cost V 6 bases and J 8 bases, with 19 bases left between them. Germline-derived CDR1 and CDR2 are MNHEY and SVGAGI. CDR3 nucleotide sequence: TGTGCCAGCAGGGAGGGAGGGAGGGGGAACGGCTACACCTTC. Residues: CASREGGRGNGYTF.

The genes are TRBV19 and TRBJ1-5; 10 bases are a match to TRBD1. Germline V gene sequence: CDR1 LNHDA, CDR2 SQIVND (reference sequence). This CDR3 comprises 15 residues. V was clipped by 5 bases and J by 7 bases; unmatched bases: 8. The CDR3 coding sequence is TGTGCCAGTAGTGATAGGGACAGGGGAGCCCAGCCCCAGCATTTT. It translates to CASSDRDRGAQPQHF. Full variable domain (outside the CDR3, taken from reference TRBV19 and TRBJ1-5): DGGITQSPKYLFRKEGQNVTLSCEQNLNHDAMYWYRQDPGQGLRLIYYSQIVNDFQKGDIAEGYSVSREKKESFPLTVTSAQKNPTAFYLCASSDRDRGAQPQHFGDGTRLSIL.

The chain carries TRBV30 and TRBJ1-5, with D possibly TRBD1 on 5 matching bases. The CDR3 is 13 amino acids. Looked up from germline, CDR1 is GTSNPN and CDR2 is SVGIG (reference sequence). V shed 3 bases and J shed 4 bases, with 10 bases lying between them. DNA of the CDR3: TGTGCCTGGAGCGCTGGACAAAATCAGCCCCAGCATTTT. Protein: CAWSAGQNQPQHF.

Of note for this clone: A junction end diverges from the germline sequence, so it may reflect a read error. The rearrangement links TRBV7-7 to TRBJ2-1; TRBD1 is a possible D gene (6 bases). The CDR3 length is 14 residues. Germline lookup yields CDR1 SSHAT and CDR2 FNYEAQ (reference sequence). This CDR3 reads CASSLSQRGTEQFF. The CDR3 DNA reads TGTGCTAGCAGCTTATCACAGAGGGGGACGGAGCAGTTCTTC.

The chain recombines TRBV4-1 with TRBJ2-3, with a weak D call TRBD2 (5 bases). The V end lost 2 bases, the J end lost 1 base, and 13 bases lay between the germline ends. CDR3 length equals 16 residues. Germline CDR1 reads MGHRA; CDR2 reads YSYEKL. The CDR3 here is CASSQSLASGTDTQYF. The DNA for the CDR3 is TGCGCCAGCAGCCAATCGCTAGCCTCGGGCACAGATACGCAGTATTTT.

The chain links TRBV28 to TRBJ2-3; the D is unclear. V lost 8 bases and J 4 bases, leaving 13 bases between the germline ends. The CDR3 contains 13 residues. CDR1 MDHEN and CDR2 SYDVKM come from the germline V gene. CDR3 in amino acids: CASSNSPPDTQYF. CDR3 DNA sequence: TGTGCCAGCTCCAATTCCCCCCCAGATACGCAGTATTTT.

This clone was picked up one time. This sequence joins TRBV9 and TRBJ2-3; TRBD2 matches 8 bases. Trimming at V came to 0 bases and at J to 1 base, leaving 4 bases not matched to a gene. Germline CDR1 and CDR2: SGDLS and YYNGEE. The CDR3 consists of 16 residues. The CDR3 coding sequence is TGTGCCAGCAGCGTAGAGGGAGCGGGAGGCACAGATACGCAGTATTTT. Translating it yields CASSVEGAGGTDTQYF.

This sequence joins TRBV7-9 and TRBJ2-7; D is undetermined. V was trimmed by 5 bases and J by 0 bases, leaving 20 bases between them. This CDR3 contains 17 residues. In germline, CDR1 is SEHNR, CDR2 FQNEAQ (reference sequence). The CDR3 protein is CASSPTSTSAISYEQYF. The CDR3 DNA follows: TGTGCCAGCAGCCCTACCTCTACCTCCGCTATCTCCTACGAGCAGTACTTC. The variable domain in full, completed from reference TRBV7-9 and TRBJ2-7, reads DTGVSQNPRHKITKRGQNVTFRCDPISEHNRLYWYRQTLGQGPEFLTYFQNEAQLEKSRLLSDRFSAERPKGSFSTLEIQRTEQGDSAMYLCASSPTSTSAISYEQYFGPGTRLTVT.

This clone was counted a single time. CDR3 DNA: TGTGCCACCAGTATAGGACAGGGGGCGGGGGATACGCAGTATTTT. Translating gives CATSIGQGAGDTQYF. This sequence joins TRBV19 and TRBJ2-3; 11 nucleotides match TRBD1. The CDR3 runs to 15 residues. V trimming: 10 bases; J trimming: 6 bases; junction bases outside the gene matches: 12. Per germline, CDR1 LNHDA and CDR2 SQIVND (reference sequence). Full variable domain (remainder filled in from reference TRBV19 and TRBJ2-3): DGGITQSPKYLFRKEGQNVTLSCEQNLNHDAMYWYRQDPGQGLRLIYYSQIVNDFQKGDIAEGYSVSREKKESFPLTVTSAQKNPTAFYLCATSIGQGAGDTQYFGPGTRLTVL.

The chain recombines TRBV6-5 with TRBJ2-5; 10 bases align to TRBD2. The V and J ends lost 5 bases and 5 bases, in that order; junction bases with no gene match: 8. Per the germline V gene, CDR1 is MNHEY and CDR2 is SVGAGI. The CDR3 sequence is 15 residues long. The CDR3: CASSNSGGLEETQYF. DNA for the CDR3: TGTGCCAGCAGTAATAGCGGGGGGCTGGAGGAGACCCAGTACTTC.

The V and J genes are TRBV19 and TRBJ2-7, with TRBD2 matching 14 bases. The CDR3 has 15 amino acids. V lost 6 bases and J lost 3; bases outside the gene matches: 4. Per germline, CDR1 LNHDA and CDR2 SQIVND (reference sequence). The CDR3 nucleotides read TGTGCCAGTAGCCCGGGACTAGCGGGAGTCTACGAGCAGTACGTC. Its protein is CASSPGLAGVYEQYV.

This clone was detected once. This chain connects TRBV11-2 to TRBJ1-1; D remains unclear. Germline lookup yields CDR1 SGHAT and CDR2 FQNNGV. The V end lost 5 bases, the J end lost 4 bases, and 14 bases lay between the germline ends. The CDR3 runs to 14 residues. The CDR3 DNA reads TGTGCCAGCAGCCTCGATCCGGGTCTCACTGAAGCTTTCTTT. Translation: CASSLDPGLTEAFF.

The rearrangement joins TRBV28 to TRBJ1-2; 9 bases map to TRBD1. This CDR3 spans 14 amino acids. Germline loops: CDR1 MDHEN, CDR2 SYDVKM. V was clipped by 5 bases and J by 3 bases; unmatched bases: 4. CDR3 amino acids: CASSLGQGDYGYTF. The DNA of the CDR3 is TGTGCCAGCAGTCTGGGACAGGGTGACTATGGCTACACCTTC.

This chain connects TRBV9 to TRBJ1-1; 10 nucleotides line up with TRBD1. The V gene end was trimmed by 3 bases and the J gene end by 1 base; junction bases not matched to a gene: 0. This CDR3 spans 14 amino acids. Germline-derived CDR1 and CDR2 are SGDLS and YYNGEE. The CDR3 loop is CASSGDRGNTEAFF. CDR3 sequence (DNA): TGTGCCAGCAGCGGGGACAGGGGGAACACTGAAGCTTTCTTT.

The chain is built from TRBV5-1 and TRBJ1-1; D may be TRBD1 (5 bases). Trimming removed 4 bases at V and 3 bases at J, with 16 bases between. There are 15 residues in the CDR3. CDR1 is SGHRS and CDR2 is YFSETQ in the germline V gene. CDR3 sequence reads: CASSPALSRDTEAFF. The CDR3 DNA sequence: TGCGCCAGCAGCCCCGCTCTAAGCAGGGACACTGAAGCTTTCTTT.

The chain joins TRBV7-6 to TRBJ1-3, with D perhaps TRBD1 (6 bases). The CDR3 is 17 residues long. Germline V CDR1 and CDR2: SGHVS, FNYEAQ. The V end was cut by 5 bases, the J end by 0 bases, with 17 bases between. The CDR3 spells CASSLSAGTNSGNTIYF. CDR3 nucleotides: TGTGCCAGCAGCCTATCTGCCGGGACAAACTCTGGAAACACCATATATTTT.

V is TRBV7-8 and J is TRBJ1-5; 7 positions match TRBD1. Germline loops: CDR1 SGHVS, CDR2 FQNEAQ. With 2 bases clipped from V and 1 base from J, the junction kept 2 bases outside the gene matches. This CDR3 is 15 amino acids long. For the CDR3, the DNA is TGTGCCAGCAGCTTATTACAGGGGAGCAATCAGCCCCAGCATTTT. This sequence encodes CASSLLQGSNQPQHF.

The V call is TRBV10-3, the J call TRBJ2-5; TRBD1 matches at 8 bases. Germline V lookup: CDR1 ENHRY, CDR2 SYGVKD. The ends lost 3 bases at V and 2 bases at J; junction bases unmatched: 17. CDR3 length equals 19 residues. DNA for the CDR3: TGTGCCATCAGTGACCCACAAGGGGGCAGGGGGCGGCCTCAAGAGACCCAGTACTTC. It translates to CAISDPQGGRGRPQETQYF.

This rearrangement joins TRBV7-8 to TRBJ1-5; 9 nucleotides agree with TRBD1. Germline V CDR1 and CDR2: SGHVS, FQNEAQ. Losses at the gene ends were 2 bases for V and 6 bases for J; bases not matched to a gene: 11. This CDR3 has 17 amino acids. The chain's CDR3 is CASSLRHRGLGGQPQHF. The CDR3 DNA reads TGTGCCAGCAGCTTAAGGCACAGGGGGCTGGGGGGTCAGCCCCAGCATTTT.

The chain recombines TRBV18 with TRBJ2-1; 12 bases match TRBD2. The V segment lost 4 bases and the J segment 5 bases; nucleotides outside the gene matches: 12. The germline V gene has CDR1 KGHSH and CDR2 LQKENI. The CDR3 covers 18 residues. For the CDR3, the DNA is TGTGCCAGCTCACTGATTCCCGGGACTAGCGGGCCAGACAATGAGCAGTTCTTC. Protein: CASSLIPGTSGPDNEQFF.

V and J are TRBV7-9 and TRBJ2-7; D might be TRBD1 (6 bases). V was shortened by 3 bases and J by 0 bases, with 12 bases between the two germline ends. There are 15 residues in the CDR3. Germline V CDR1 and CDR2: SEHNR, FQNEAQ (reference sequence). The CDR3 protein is CASSFLGGSSYEQYF. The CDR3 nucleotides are TGTGCCAGCAGCTTCCTTGGGGGCTCCTCCTACGAGCAGTACTTC. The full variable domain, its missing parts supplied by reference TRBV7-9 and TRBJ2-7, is DTGVSQNPRHKITKRGQNVTFRCDPISEHNRLYWYRQTLGQGPEFLTYFQNEAQLEKSRLLSDRFSAERPKGSFSTLEIQRTEQGDSAMYLCASSFLGGSSYEQYFGPGTRLTVT.